The source of this T cell receptor (beta chain) is a study of blood T cell repertoires in COVID-19. The wider study: PBMCs, B-cell-depleted T cells, or T cells were the source of the cDNA or gDNA that made up the material.

This clone has more than one count but fewer than ten. In the original processing: Estimated nucleated cell counts came from reference gene primer amplification. The data were produced by immunoSEQ multiplex PCR, yet TCRdb's version contains in-frame clones alone and is incomplete. The D gene and trimming were derived from the DNA, and the V and J assignments and clone size from that table. The data show approximately 210,000 clones, with under 90% seen just once and 8.9% held by the top ten. The CDR3 extends over 12 amino acids. CDR1 is SGHVS, CDR2 FNYEAQ, per germline. V was shortened by 5 bases and J by 4 bases, with 8 bases between the two germline ends. The participants were between about 18 and 90 years old and came from fewer than 25 US areas.

The chain links TRBV7-6 to TRBJ1-1, with D hard to call. Source material: PBMCs or T cells enriched from blood (not recorded which). This clonotype was obtained from a woman in her fifties or sixties with acute COVID-19. CDR3 sequence reads: CASSPGSTEAFF. As DNA, the CDR3 is TGTGCCAGCAGCCCTGGGAGCACTGAAGCTTTCTTT. Based on the CDR3 plus reference TRBV7-6 and TRBJ1-1, the full variable domain is GAGVSQSPRYKVTKRGQDVALRCDPISGHVSLYWYRQALGQGPEFLTYFNYEAQQDKSGLPNDRFSAERPEGSISTLTIQRTEQRDSAMYRCASSPGSTEAFFGQGTRLTVV.